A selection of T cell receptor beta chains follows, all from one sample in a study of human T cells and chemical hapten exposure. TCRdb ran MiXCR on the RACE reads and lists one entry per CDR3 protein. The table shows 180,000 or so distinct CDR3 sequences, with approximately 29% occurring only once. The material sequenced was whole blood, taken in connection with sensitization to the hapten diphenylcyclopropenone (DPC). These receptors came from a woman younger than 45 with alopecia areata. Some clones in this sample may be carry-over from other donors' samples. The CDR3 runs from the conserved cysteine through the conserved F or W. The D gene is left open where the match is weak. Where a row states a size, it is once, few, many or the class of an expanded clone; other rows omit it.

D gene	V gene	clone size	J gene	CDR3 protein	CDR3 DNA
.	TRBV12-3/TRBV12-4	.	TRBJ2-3	CASRGAGPDTQYF	TGTGCCAGCAGGGGGGCCGGGCCAGATACGCAGTATTTT
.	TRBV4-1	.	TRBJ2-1	CASSQGDGRHNEQFF	TGCGCCAGCAGCCAAGGGGACGGGAGACACAATGAGCAGTTCTTC
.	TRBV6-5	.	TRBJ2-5	CASSYLWKETQYF	TGTGCCAGCAGTTACCTTTGGAAAGAGACCCAGTACTTC
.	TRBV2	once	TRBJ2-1	CASSSGGENNGQFF	TGTGCCAGCAGTTCGGGGGGCGAGAACAATGGGCAGTTCTTC
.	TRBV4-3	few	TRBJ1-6	CASSQDRLNSPLHF	TGCGCCAGCAGCCAAGATAGGCTTAATTCACCCCTCCACTTT
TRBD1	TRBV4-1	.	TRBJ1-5	CASSQGQGARQPQHF	TGCGCCAGCAGCCAGGGACAGGGGGCTAGGCAGCCCCAGCATTTT
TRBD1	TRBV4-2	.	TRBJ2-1	CASSQANTVGGQGADEQFF	TGTGCCAGCAGCCAAGCTAATACAGTCGGGGGACAGGGGGCCGATGAGCAGTTCTTC
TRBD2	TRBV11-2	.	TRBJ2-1	CASSLELAGGKEIF	TGTGCCAGCAGCTTAGAGCTAGCGGGAGGGAAAGAGATCTTC
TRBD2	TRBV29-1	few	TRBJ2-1	CSVPRTSSYNEQFF	TGCAGCGTGCCCAGGACTAGCTCCTACAATGAGCAGTTCTTC
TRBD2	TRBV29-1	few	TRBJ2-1	CSVSTIAGVGNEQFF	TGCAGCGTTTCAACCATAGCGGGAGTAGGGAATGAGCAGTTCTTC
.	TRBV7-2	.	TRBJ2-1	CASSSSNQGPPYNEQFF	TGTGCCAGCAGCTCATCGAATCAGGGTCCTCCCTACAATGAGCAGTTCTTC
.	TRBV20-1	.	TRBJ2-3	CSARDSGDTQYF	TGCAGTGCTAGAGATTCCGGAGATACGCAGTATTTT
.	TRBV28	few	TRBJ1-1	CASIPAGEGTEAFF	TGTGCCAGCATTCCCGCCGGGGAGGGCACTGAAGCTTTCTTT
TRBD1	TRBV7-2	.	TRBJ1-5	CASSLASGTGNQPQHF	TGTGCCAGCAGCTTAGCCTCCGGGACAGGTAATCAGCCCCAGCATTTT
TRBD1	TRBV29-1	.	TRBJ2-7	CSAVAGGYEQYF	TGCAGCGCGGTGGCAGGGGGCTACGAGCAGTACTTC
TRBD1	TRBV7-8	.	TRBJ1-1	CASSSNRGPGNTEAFF	TGTGCCAGCAGCTCTAACAGGGGGCCGGGGAACACTGAAGCTTTCTTT
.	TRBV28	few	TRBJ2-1	CATHGPNYNEQFF	TGTGCCACCCACGGACCGAACTACAATGAGCAGTTCTTC
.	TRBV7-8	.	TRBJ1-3	CASSFSPQGSGNTIYF	TGTGCCAGCAGCTTCAGCCCCCAGGGGAGCGGAAACACCATATATTTT
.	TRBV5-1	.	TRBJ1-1	CASSFQTADVNTEAFF	TGCGCCAGCAGCTTCCAGACCGCAGACGTGAACACTGAAGCTTTCTTT
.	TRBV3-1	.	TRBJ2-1	CASSRGPAGIHNEQFF	TGTGCCAGCAGCCGGGGCCCCGCGGGCATCCACAATGAGCAGTTCTTC
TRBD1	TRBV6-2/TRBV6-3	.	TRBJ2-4	CASSYSGQENIQYF	TGTGCCAGCAGTTACTCGGGACAGGAAAACATTCAGTACTTC
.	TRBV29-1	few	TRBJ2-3	CSVVIVTDTQYF	TGCAGCGTTGTAATAGTCACAGATACGCAGTATTTT
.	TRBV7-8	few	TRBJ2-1	CASSFSGYSYNEQFF	TGTGCCAGCAGCTTTAGCGGCTACTCCTACAATGAGCAGTTCTTC
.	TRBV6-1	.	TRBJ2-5	CASYGGGQETQYF	TGTGCCAGCTACGGGGGAGGACAAGAGACCCAGTACTTC
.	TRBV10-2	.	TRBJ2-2	CASSELMNTGELFF	TGCGCCAGCAGTGAACTAATGAACACCGGGGAGCTGTTTTTT
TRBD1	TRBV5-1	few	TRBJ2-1	CASSFKGAEQFF	TGCGCCAGCAGCTTCAAGGGGGCCGAGCAGTTCTTC
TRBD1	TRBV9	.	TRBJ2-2	CASSVQGARDTGELFF	TGTGCCAGCAGCGTGCAGGGGGCGCGAGACACCGGGGAGCTGTTTTTT
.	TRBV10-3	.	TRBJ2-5	CAISDVAGGETQYF	TGTGCCATCAGTGACGTCGCTGGTGGAGAGACCCAGTACTTC
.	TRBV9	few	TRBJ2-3	CASSVGHGDSTDTQYF	TGTGCCAGCAGCGTAGGACACGGGGATAGCACAGATACGCAGTATTTT
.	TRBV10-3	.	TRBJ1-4	CAISGTDEKLFF	TGTGCCATCAGTGGGACAGATGAAAAACTGTTTTTT
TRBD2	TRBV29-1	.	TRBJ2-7	CSVVLAGEGSYEQYF	TGCAGCGTTGTCCTAGCGGGAGAAGGGTCCTACGAGCAGTACTTC
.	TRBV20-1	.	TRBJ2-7	CSASGPSGYEQYF	TGCAGTGCTTCCGGTCCGTCGGGCTACGAGCAGTACTTC
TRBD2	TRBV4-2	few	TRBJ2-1	CASSQDFATSGGSSYNEQFF	TGTGCCAGCAGCCAAGATTTCGCTACTAGCGGGGGGAGCTCCTACAATGAGCAGTTCTTC
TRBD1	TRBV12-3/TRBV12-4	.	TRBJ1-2	CASGQGQAYGYTF	TGTGCCAGCGGCCAGGGACAGGCCTATGGCTACACCTTC
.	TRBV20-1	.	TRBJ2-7	CSAAGAGRTYEQYF	TGCAGTGCGGCCGGGGCCGGAAGGACCTACGAGCAGTACTTC
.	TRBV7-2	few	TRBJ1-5	CASSLGDSQPQHF	TGTGCCAGCAGCTTAGGGGATAGTCAGCCCCAGCATTTT
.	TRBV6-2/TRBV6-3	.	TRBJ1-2	CASSKRTAQSNYGYTF	TGTGCCAGCAGTAAACGGACAGCTCAATCTAACTATGGCTACACCTTC
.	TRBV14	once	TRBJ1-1	CASSQSLGGEAFF	TGTGCCAGCAGCCAATCCCTGGGGGGTGAAGCTTTCTTT
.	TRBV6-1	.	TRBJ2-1	CASSEGRGTEKLF	TGTGCCAGCAGTGAAGGGAGGGGGACGGAGAAGCTCTTC
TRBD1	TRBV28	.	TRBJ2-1	CASSTRRTGWNNEQFF	TGTGCCAGCAGCACCCGGCGGACAGGGTGGAACAATGAGCAGTTCTTC
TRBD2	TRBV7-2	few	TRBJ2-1	CASSSGGGRVYNEQFF	TGTGCCAGCAGCTCGGGCGGCGGGAGGGTCTACAATGAGCAGTTCTTC
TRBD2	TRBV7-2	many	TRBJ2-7	CASSLELAGGGEQYF	TGTGCCAGCAGCTTAGAACTAGCGGGGGGCGGGGAGCAGTACTTC
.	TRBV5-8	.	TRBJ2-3	CASSLGQDTTDTQYF	TGTGCCAGCAGCTTGGGTCAGGACACCACAGATACGCAGTATTTT
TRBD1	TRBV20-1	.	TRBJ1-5	CSAHLLSRGGGNQPQHF	TGCAGTGCCCACCTTTTAAGCAGGGGGGGGGGCAATCAGCCCCAGCATTTT
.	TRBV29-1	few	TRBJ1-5	CSAGNNQPQHF	TGCAGCGCGGGAAACAATCAGCCCCAGCATTTT
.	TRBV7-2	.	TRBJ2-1	CASSLDSSYNEQFF	TGTGCCAGCAGCTTAGATTCCTCCTACAATGAGCAGTTCTTC
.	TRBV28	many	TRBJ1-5	CASAMGYSNQPQHF	TGTGCCAGTGCCATGGGGTATAGCAATCAGCCCCAGCATTTT
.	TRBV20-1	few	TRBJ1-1	CSAPRVTEAFF	TGCAGTGCCCCCAGGGTCACTGAAGCTTTCTTT
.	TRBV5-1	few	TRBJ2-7	CASSNDRSSYEQYF	TGCGCCAGCAGCAATGATAGGAGCTCCTACGAGCAGTACTTC
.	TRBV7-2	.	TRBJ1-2	CASSLDWRRGYTF	TGTGCCAGCAGCTTAGACTGGCGGCGCGGCTACACCTTC
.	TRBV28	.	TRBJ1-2	CASSPLRANYGYTF	TGTGCCAGCAGCCCACTCCGAGCTAACTATGGCTACACCTTC
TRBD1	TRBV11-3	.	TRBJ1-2	CASSLDSGQDNYGYTF	TGTGCCAGCAGCTTGGACTCCGGACAGGACAACTATGGCTACACCTTC
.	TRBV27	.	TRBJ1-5	CASSLYNDQPQHF	TGTGCCAGCAGTTTATACAACGATCAGCCCCAGCATTTT
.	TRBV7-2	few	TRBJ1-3	CASSLVLGNTIYF	TGTGCCAGCAGCTTAGTACTAGGAAACACCATATATTTT
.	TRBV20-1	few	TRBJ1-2	CSASINGRVGYTF	TGCAGTGCTAGTATCAACGGCAGGGTGGGCTACACCTTC
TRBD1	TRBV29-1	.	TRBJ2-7	CSVDTGQGAREQYF	TGCAGCGTTGATACGGGACAGGGGGCCAGGGAGCAGTACTTC
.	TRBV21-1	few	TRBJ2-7	CASSTRTYEQYF	TGTGCCAGCAGCACCCGAACCTACGAGCAGTACTTC
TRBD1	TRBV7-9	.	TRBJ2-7	CASSITGGWYEQYF	TGTGCCAGCAGCATAACAGGGGGCTGGTACGAGCAGTACTTC
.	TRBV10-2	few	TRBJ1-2	CASSASTNYGYTF	TGCGCCAGCAGTGCATCGACTAACTATGGCTACACCTTC
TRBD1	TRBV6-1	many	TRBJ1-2	CASRTSLQGSPGYTF	TGTGCCAGCAGGACTAGTCTACAGGGGTCCCCTGGCTACACCTTC